Below are 19 T cell receptor beta chains sequenced from a single sample in a study of chemoradiotherapy in HPV16-positive cancers. Assay: immunoSEQ multiplex PCR; the TCRdb copy retains only in-frame clones and omits some. This table has about 11,000 clones, more than 75% appearing once. This sample was taken from a patient who underwent chemoradiotherapy. These receptors were taken from a human donor with HPV-associated anogenital cancer.

The V and J genes are TRBV19 and TRBJ1-2; 8 nucleotides agree with TRBD1. The V gene's germline CDR1 is LNHDA and CDR2 SQIVND (reference sequence). V shed 5 bases, J shed 2 bases, and the junction held 7 bases outside the gene matches. CDR3 length: 15 amino acids. This CDR3 is CASSPETGANYGYTF. The CDR3 DNA reads TGTGCCAGTAGTCCAGAGACAGGGGCAAACTATGGCTACACCTTC.

J is TRBJ1-1 and V is TRBV10-2; D might be TRBD1 (5 bases). V dropped 7 bases and J dropped 0 bases, with 15 bases sitting between them. From germline, CDR1 is WSHSY and CDR2 SAAADI. The CDR3 covers 15 residues. CDR3 bases: TGCGCCAGCAACCCGGCAGACAGCCTGAACACTGAAGCTTTCTTT. The encoded protein is CASNPADSLNTEAFF.

This chain connects TRBV4-1 to TRBJ2-2; 14 bases agree with TRBD2. This CDR3 spans 19 amino acids. CDR1 and CDR2 (germline): MGHRA, YSYEKL. Germline trimming cut 2 bases from V and 4 bases from J; bases unmatched to any gene: 9. This CDR3 is CASSQTPLTSGGATGELFF. CDR3 nucleotide sequence: TGCGCCAGCAGCCAAACCCCTTTGACTAGCGGGGGGGCCACCGGGGAGCTGTTTTTT.

This clone was counted between two and nine times. The chain is built from TRBV4-3 and TRBJ2-3, with D unclear. The CDR3 length is 15 residues. Between the trimmed V and J ends, which lost 0 bases and 2 bases, there was a span of 9 bases. Germline CDR1 LGHNA, CDR2 YSLEER. The chain's CDR3 is CASSQDRLYTDTQYF. In DNA form, the CDR3 reads TGCGCCAGCAGCCAAGATCGACTGTACACAGATACGCAGTATTTT.

The chain employs TRBV9 and TRBJ2-5; 11 positions agree with TRBD2. Germline trimming cut 3 bases from V and 5 bases from J; bases unmatched to any gene: 6. The germline CDR1 and CDR2 sequences are SGDLS and YYNGEE. This CDR3 comprises 15 residues. The CDR3 protein is CASSAIAGGPETQYF. Here the CDR3 DNA reads TGTGCCAGCAGCGCCATAGCGGGGGGGCCGGAGACCCAGTACTTC.

V is TRBV30 and J is TRBJ2-1; 7 bases agree with TRBD1. V lost 2 bases and J lost 9; bases outside the gene matches: 10. This CDR3 has 14 amino acids. The germline V gene has CDR1 GTSNPN and CDR2 SVGIG (reference sequence). CDR3 DNA sequence: TGTGCCTGGAGTATCGACAGGGTTGGAGGTGAGCAGTTCTTC. This gives the protein CAWSIDRVGGEQFF.

This sequence joins TRBV9 and TRBJ1-5, with D possibly being TRBD1 (5 bases). CDR3 length: 13 residues. Trimming stripped 4 bases from V and 7 bases from J, with 12 bases between. Germline CDR1 and CDR2: SGDLS and YYNGEE. In DNA form, the CDR3 reads TGTGCCAGCAGCAACGGGGGGTCCCAGCCCCAGCATTTT. Protein product: CASSNGGSQPQHF.

CDR3 coding DNA: TGTGCCAGCAGCAAGGCTACAGGGGGCCAAGCGACTGAAGCTTTCTTT. Encoded protein: CASSKATGGQATEAFF. The rearrangement joins TRBV9 to TRBJ1-1; TRBD1 matches at 9 bases. This CDR3 comprises 16 residues. The junction had 12 bases not matched to a gene; V was cut back by 4 bases and J by 5 bases. In germline, CDR1 is SGDLS, CDR2 YYNGEE.

The rearrangement joins TRBV1 to TRBJ2-1; TRBD2 reflects the table's D call only, with no check against the DNA. TRBV1 is a pseudogene. This CDR3 contains 13 residues. The CDR3 DNA sequence: TGCACCAGCAGCCCCCGTCACTATTCTGAGCAGTTCTTC. Translation: CTSSPRHYSEQFF.

The chain uses TRBV10-3 and TRBJ1-2, with D possibly TRBD1 on 5 matching bases. Germline V CDR1 and CDR2: ENHRY, SYGVKD. This CDR3 is built from 13 residues. Deletions cut 3 bases from V and 6 bases from J, with 11 bases between. CDR3 coding DNA: TGTGCCATCAGTGACCAGGGCCCCGATGGCTACACCTTC. Its translation is CAISDQGPDGYTF.

In this sample, this clone turned up once. CDR3 coding DNA: TGTGCCAGCAGTCGGTCAACAACTAATGAAAAACTGTTTTTT. It codes for CASSRSTTNEKLFF. J is TRBJ1-4 and V is TRBV27; D is unclear. CDR3 size: 14 residues. The germline V gene encodes CDR1 MNHEY and CDR2 SMNVEV (reference sequence). V lost 5 bases and J 0 bases, leaving 7 bases between the germline ends.

This clone was detected a few times. The rearrangement joins TRBV2 to TRBJ2-6, with a weak D call TRBD1 (5 bases). V shed 11 bases and J shed 4 bases, with 15 bases lying between them. Germline CDR1 and CDR2: SNHLY and FYNNEI. This CDR3 has 14 residues. This chain's CDR3 is CALQRGSGANVLTF. CDR3 coding DNA: TGTGCCCTACAAAGGGGATCCGGGGCCAACGTCCTGACTTTC.

This clone was detected a few times. This chain connects TRBV9 to TRBJ1-1; D may be TRBD1 (6 bases). Germline CDR1 reads SGDLS; CDR2 reads YYNGEE. This CDR3 contains 12 residues. With 3 bases removed from V and 5 bases from J, the gap between germline ends came to 8 bases. CDR3 DNA: TGTGCCAGCAGCGAGGGGGGAACTGAAGCTTTCTTT. This encodes CASSEGGTEAFF.

This chain joins TRBV13 and TRBJ2-1, with 14 positions matching TRBD2. Germline values: CDR1 PRHDT, CDR2 FYEKMQ (reference sequence). V gave up 5 bases and J gave up 12 bases; unmatched junction bases: 3. The CDR3 spans 13 residues. CDR3 sequence reads: CASSRTSGGTQFF. DNA for the CDR3: TGTGCCAGCAGCCGGACTAGCGGGGGGACGCAGTTCTTC.

This clone was counted once. V is TRBV18 and J is TRBJ2-2; D perhaps matches TRBD2 (6 bases). The V end was cut by 3 bases, the J end by 0 bases, with 8 bases between. Germline CDR1 is KGHSH and CDR2 is LQKENI. The CDR3 has 15 residues. CDR3 amino acids: CASSPRGTNTGELFF. CDR3 DNA sequence: TGTGCCAGCTCACCCCGGGGGACGAACACCGGGGAGCTGTTTTTT.

This sequence joins TRBV30 and TRBJ1-2; D is possibly TRBD1 (6 bases). The CDR3 covers 13 residues. V lost 2 bases and J 5 bases, leaving 12 bases between the germline ends. Germline CDR1 GTSNPN, CDR2 SVGIG (reference sequence). CDR3 region: CAWSRKGGYGYTF. The CDR3, as DNA: TGTGCCTGGAGTAGGAAAGGGGGATATGGCTACACCTTC.

This clone has a single count. The chain links TRBV6-5 to TRBJ1-1; tentative D call: TRBD1 (5 bases). The CDR3 runs to 15 residues. Germline V gene sequence: CDR1 MNHEY, CDR2 SVGAGI. V gave up 0 bases and J gave up 3 bases, with 11 bases separating them. CDR3 sequence: CASSYSSGGYTEAFF. The CDR3 bases are TGTGCCAGCAGTTACTCGTCGGGGGGGTACACTGAAGCTTTCTTT.

This clone was recorded only once. The chain carries TRBV4-1 and TRBJ2-7; a weak D match, TRBD1 (7 bases). V lost 5 bases, J lost 3 bases, and 17 bases lay in between. This CDR3 is built from 15 residues. CDR1 is MGHRA, CDR2 YSYEKL, per germline. DNA for the CDR3: TGCGCCAGCAGCGCGGGACAGCCCGGGATCTACGAGCAGTACTTC. It specifies CASSAGQPGIYEQYF.

A few counts support this clone. V is TRBV9 and J is TRBJ1-1; D not resolved. Germline V gene data show CDR1 as SGDLS and CDR2 as YYNGEE. V lost 4 bases and J lost 1, with 11 bases in between. The CDR3 is made up of 14 amino acids. In nucleotides, the CDR3 is TGTGCCAGCAGCCTCGCCGGGCAGAACACTGAAGCTTTCTTT. Residues: CASSLAGQNTEAFF.